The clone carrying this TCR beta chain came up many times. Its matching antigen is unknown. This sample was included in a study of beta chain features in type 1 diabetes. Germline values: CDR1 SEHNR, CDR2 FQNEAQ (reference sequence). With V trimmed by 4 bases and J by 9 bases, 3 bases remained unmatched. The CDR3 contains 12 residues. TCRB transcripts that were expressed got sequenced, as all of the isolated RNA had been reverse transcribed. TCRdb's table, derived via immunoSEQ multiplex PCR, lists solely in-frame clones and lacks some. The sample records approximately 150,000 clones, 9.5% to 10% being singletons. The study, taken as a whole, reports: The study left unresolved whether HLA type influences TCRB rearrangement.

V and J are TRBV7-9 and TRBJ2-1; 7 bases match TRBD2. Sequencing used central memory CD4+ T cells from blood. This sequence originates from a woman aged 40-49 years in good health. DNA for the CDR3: TGTGCCAGCAGCTCGACTAGCAGTGAGCAGTTCTTC. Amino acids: CASSSTSSEQFF.